A selection of T cell receptor beta chains follows, all from one sample in a study of Ad26.COV2.S vaccination and SARS-CoV-2 variants. Assay used: immunoSEQ multiplex PCR; TCRdb lists only in-frame clones, some missing. The sample consists of 300,000 to 400,000 clones, almost 90% of them appearing once. The material was peripheral blood, obtained in a trial of Ad26.COV2.S vaccine versus placebo. These TCRs come from a person aged 18 to 59 who received the Ad26.COV2.S COVID-19 vaccine or a placebo. The conserved cysteine and the conserved F or W are not part of the CDR3 here.

J gene: TRBJ1-1; V gene: TRBV6-4; CDR3 protein: ASSAWAGAGTEAF
J gene: TRBJ1-5; V gene: TRBV4-1; CDR3 protein: ASSQDQFFSGPQH
J gene: TRBJ2-6; V gene: TRBV7-9; CDR3 protein: ASRDRANVLT
J gene: TRBJ2-2; V gene: TRBV5-4; CDR3 protein: ASSLVEGLKAGELF
J gene: TRBJ1-1; V gene: TRBV19; CDR3 protein: ASRGQGEATEAF
J gene: TRBJ2-2; V gene: TRBV5-6; CDR3 protein: ASSEGNTGELF
J gene: TRBJ2-7; V gene: TRBV7-9; CDR3 protein: ASSPWTGDIYEQY
J gene: TRBJ1-2; V gene: TRBV15; CDR3 protein: ATSSRDRLSYGYT
J gene: TRBJ2-7; V gene: TRBV10-3; CDR3 protein: AISGLGTETYEQY
J gene: TRBJ1-5; V gene: TRBV30; CDR3 protein: AWTSRTGSWPQH
J gene: TRBJ1-4; V gene: TRBV4-1; CDR3 protein: ASSHRTATNEKLF
J gene: TRBJ2-1; V gene: TRBV7-2; CDR3 protein: ASSSGLAGGNEQF
J gene: TRBJ2-3; V gene: TRBV9; CDR3 protein: ASSVEGAGTDTQY
J gene: TRBJ1-6; V gene: TRBV7-3; CDR3 protein: ASSLSGSPLH
J gene: TRBJ1-2; V gene: TRBV5-1; CDR3 protein: ASSRDRGQVIHGYT
J gene: TRBJ2-6; V gene: TRBV7-9; CDR3 protein: ASSPPRVDGNVLT
J gene: TRBJ2-7; V gene: TRBV27; CDR3 protein: ASSFVDRSEQY
J gene: TRBJ2-1; V gene: TRBV29-1; CDR3 protein: STGTGGYNEQF
J gene: TRBJ1-1; V gene: TRBV5-4; CDR3 protein: ASSFQTGVYTEAF
J gene: TRBJ2-5; V gene: TRBV6-2/TRBV6-3; CDR3 protein: ASSHSPTSGRGQETQY
J gene: TRBJ2-1; V gene: TRBV5-1; CDR3 protein: ASSPRLAGDVYEQF
J gene: TRBJ2-2; V gene: TRBV7-9; CDR3 protein: ASSRKTSGSTGELF
J gene: TRBJ1-1; V gene: TRBV6-5; CDR3 protein: ASSYSPTDEAF
J gene: TRBJ2-1; V gene: TRBV28; CDR3 protein: ASSPQASGLYNEQF
J gene: TRBJ1-1; V gene: TRBV19; CDR3 protein: ASSLWGGSTEAF
J gene: TRBJ1-1; V gene: TRBV7-2; CDR3 protein: ASSFPTGLYTEAF
J gene: TRBJ2-1; V gene: TRBV15; CDR3 protein: ATSGSIGVEQF
J gene: TRBJ2-1; V gene: TRBV14; CDR3 protein: ASSQDFGGVYEQF